The rows below give T cell receptor beta chains drawn from one sample of a study of cytomegalovirus exposure and HLA in healthy donors. Generated by immunoSEQ multiplex PCR, the TCRdb table keeps only in-frame clones and is missing some. This table has fewer than 100,000 clones, about 78% appearing once. Input material: PBMCs. The source is a male donor in good health and CMV-seronegative. Each CDR3 is given with its conserved first and last residue. The D gene is left open where the match is weak. The size of a clone is reported for some rows only, either as once, few or many, or as a class for expanded clones.

J | D | size | V | DNA | CDR3
TRBJ1-2 | - | - | TRBV10-3 | TGTGCCATCAGTCCTACCGGGGATGGCTACACCTTC | CAISPTGDGYTF
TRBJ1-1 | - | - | TRBV5-1 | TGCGCCAGCGGTGATGCGCAGGACACTGAAGCTTTCTTT | CASGDAQDTEAFF
TRBJ2-5 | TRBD2 | - | TRBV6-1 | TGTGCCAGCAGTGAATGGGGCGGGGGTAGAGGTGAGACCCAGTACTTC | CASSEWGGGRGETQYF
TRBJ1-3 | TRBD1 | - | TRBV4-2 | TGTGCCAGCAGCCCGGCGACAGGGGGCTCTGGAAACACCATATATTTT | CASSPATGGSGNTIYF
TRBJ2-7 | TRBD1 | - | TRBV7-2 | TGTGCCAGCAGCTTATTTTTCGGGACAGGAATCGCCTACGAGCAGTACTTC | CASSLFFGTGIAYEQYF
TRBJ2-7 | - | - | TRBV6-1 | TGTGCCAGCATACTACAGGGTCCCCACGAGCAGTACTTC | CASILQGPHEQYF
TRBJ2-1 | - | - | TRBV30 | TGTGCCTGGAGTGTAAACCTCAGTGAGCAGTTCTTC | CAWSVNLSEQFF
TRBJ1-3 | - | - | TRBV7-3 | TGTGCCAGCAGCCCAGGGGCGAGCTCTGGAAACACCATATATTTT | CASSPGASSGNTIYF
TRBJ2-1 | TRBD2 | - | TRBV4-3 | TGCGCCAGCAGCCAAGTGCTAGCGGGGGGCGTTGAGCAGTTCTTC | CASSQVLAGGVEQFF
TRBJ2-2 | - | - | TRBV15 | TGTGCCACCAGCTTATACGGGACCGGGGAGCTGTTTTTT | CATSLYGTGELFF
TRBJ1-1 | TRBD1 | - | TRBV16 | TGTGCCAGCAGCCCACTACCTCCCGGGACAGGGTTCGGGACTGAAGCTTTCTTT | CASSPLPPGTGFGTEAFF
TRBJ2-7 | TRBD2 | - | TRBV14 | TGTGCCAGCAGCCAAGTGGGTTCGGCTAGCGGGAGGGACGAGCAGTACTTC | CASSQVGSASGRDEQYF
TRBJ2-1 | TRBD2 | - | TRBV28 | TGTGCCAGCAGTTTTGGAACGGGGCTAGCGGGAGGAGGGTCGCAGTTCTTC | CASSFGTGLAGGGSQFF
TRBJ1-4 | - | - | TRBV29-1 | TGCAGCGTTGGGGGGGACCTACCCGGAAAACTGTTTTTT | CSVGGDLPGKLFF
TRBJ2-5 | TRBD2 | - | TRBV5-6 | TGTGCCAGCAGCAGAAGTATGACTAGCGGGGTCCGTCGGGCCCAGTACTTC | CASSRSMTSGVRRAQYF
TRBJ2-2 | - | - | TRBV28 | TGTGCCAGCAGTTTATGGGTAGCCTCGAACACCGGGGAGCTGTTTTTT | CASSLWVASNTGELFF
TRBJ1-4 | TRBD1 | - | TRBV18 | TGTGCCAGCTCACCAAGGGACAGGGGAGTAAATGAAAAACTGTTTTTT | CASSPRDRGVNEKLFF
TRBJ1-1 | - | - | TRBV10-3 | TGTGCCATCAGTGGAAGGGGGGGAGGAAACACTGAAGCTTTCTTT | CAISGRGGGNTEAFF
TRBJ2-7 | TRBD2 | few | TRBV27 | TGTGCCAGCAGCTCAAATTTAGGACTAGCGGGAGGAGGGGAGCAGTACTTC | CASSSNLGLAGGGEQYF
TRBJ2-1 | TRBD1 | - | TRBV11-2 | TGTGCCAGCAGCTTCTCTTTTGGGACAGGGGGCCGAAATGAGCAGTTCTTC | CASSFSFGTGGRNEQFF
TRBJ1-2 | TRBD1 | - | TRBV10-3 | TGTGCCATCAGCCCCGGACAGGGCAAGGGGGACTATGGCTACACCTTC | CAISPGQGKGDYGYTF
TRBJ2-7 | TRBD1 | - | TRBV2 | TGTGCCAGCAGAAAGGACAGGAACTCCTACGAGCAGTACTTC | CASRKDRNSYEQYF
TRBJ2-7 | TRBD2 | - | TRBV2 | TGTGCCAGCAGTAAAGAGGGACTAGCGGGAGCAGTCGAGCAGTACTTC | CASSKEGLAGAVEQYF
TRBJ1-1 | - | - | TRBV19 | TGTGCCAGTAGTATAGCGGGGGGTGAAGCTTTCTTT | CASSIAGGEAFF
TRBJ2-1 | TRBD1 | - | TRBV15 | TGTGCCACAAACTCCGGGACAGGGCCCTACAATGAGCAGTTCTTC | CATNSGTGPYNEQFF